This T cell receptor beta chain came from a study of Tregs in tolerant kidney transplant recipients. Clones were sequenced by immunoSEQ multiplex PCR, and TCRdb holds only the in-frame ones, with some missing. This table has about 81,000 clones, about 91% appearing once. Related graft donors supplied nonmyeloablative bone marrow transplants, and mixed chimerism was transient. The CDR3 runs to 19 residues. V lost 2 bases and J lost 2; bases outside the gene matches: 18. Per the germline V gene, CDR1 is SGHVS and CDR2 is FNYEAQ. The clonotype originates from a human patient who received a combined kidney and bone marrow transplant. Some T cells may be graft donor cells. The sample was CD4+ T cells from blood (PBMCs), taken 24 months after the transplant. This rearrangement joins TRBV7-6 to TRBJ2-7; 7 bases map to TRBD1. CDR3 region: CASSLPFWGPGTEAYEQYF. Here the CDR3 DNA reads TGTGCCAGCAGCTTACCTTTCTGGGGCCCCGGGACAGAAGCCTACGAGCAGTACTTC.